Shown below are 23 T cell receptor beta chains from a single sample sequenced in a study of cytomegalovirus exposure and HLA in healthy donors. 60 Vbeta and 13 Jbeta primers were used in PCR. Clones were read by immunoSEQ multiplex PCR, and TCRdb kept only the in-frame ones, dropping some. The sample includes about 130,000 clones, over 70% seen only once; the top ten take roughly 3.1%. Sample: PBMCs. Every receptor here comes from a man aged 25 to 40 in good health and CMV-seronegative.

The J gene is TRBJ1-1, the V gene TRBV7-6, with 8 bases that match TRBD1. With 7 bases clipped from V and 3 bases from J, the junction kept 10 bases outside the gene matches. This CDR3 has 15 residues. The germline CDR1 and CDR2 sequences are SGHVS and FNYEAQ. DNA for the CDR3: TGTGCCAGCACCCCACAGGGGGTGGGTGACACTGAAGCTTTCTTT. This sequence encodes CASTPQGVGDTEAFF.

The gene calls are TRBV5-6 and TRBJ1-2; the D is unclear. The CDR3 totals 13 residues. Between the trimmed V and J ends, which lost 6 bases and 8 bases, there was a span of 17 bases. The germline gives CDR1 SGHDT, CDR2 YYEEEE. Here the CDR3 reads CASILGDSGGYTF. CDR3 bases: TGTGCCAGCATCCTTGGCGATTCGGGGGGCTACACCTTC. Using reference TRBV5-6 and TRBJ1-2 for the parts outside the CDR3, the full variable domain is DAGVTQSPTHLIKTRGQQVTLRCSPKSGHDTVSWYQQALGQGPQFIFQYYEEEERQRGNFPDRFSGHQFPNYSSELNVNALLLGDSALYLCASILGDSGGYTFGSGTRLTVV.

A single count supports this clone. This chain uses TRBV19 with TRBJ2-5; D is possibly TRBD2 (5 bases). CDR1 is LNHDA, CDR2 SQIVND, per germline (reference sequence). The V end lost 2 bases, the J end lost 5 bases, and 12 bases lay between the germline ends. The CDR3 runs 14 residues. The DNA of the CDR3 is TGTGCCAGTAGTATATACGGGGTTGGTGAGACCCAGTACTTC. The encoded protein is CASSIYGVGETQYF. The full variable domain, with the rest looked up from reference TRBV19 and TRBJ2-5, is DGGITQSPKYLFRKEGQNVTLSCEQNLNHDAMYWYRQDPGQGLRLIYYSQIVNDFQKGDIAEGYSVSREKKESFPLTVTSAQKNPTAFYLCASSIYGVGETQYFGPGTRLLVL.

The V call is TRBV30, the J call TRBJ1-5; no reliable D call. CDR3 length: 14 amino acids. The germline V gene encodes CDR1 GTSNPN and CDR2 SVGIG (reference sequence). V was cut by 0 bases and J by 0 bases, with 6 bases left in between. The chain's CDR3 is CAWSVLHSNQPQHF. The CDR3 region has the DNA TGTGCCTGGAGTGTACTGCATAGCAATCAGCCCCAGCATTTT. The full variable domain, its missing parts supplied by reference TRBV30 and TRBJ1-5, is SQTIHQWPATLVQPVGSPLSLECTVEGTSNPNLYWYRQAAGRGLQLLFYSVGIGQISSEVPQNLSASRPQDRQFILSSKKLLLSDSGFYLCAWSVLHSNQPQHFGDGTRLSIL.

The V call is TRBV18, the J call TRBJ1-1; D is uncertain. Trimming took 3 bases from V and 6 from J, leaving 11 bases between them. CDR3 length: 13 amino acids. Germline V gene sequence: CDR1 KGHSH, CDR2 LQKENI. The CDR3 nucleotides are TGTGCCAGCTCACCCTCATCGATAGCTGAAGCTTTCTTT. This translates into CASSPSSIAEAFF.

This clone has more than one count but fewer than ten. The genes are TRBV18 and TRBJ1-5, with no clear D. Germline CDR1 reads KGHSH; CDR2 reads LQKENI. The CDR3 has 13 residues. V lost 3 bases and J 5 bases, leaving 8 bases between the germline ends. CDR3 protein: CASSPGSDQPQHF. Here the CDR3 DNA reads TGTGCCAGCTCACCGGGGAGCGATCAGCCCCAGCATTTT.

V gene TRBV30 combines with J gene TRBJ2-6, with 14 nucleotides matching TRBD2. Germline-derived CDR1 and CDR2 are GTSNPN and SVGIG (reference sequence). V dropped 2 bases and J dropped 1; count of bases not matched to a gene: 13. This CDR3 is built from 21 residues. The CDR3 DNA reads as TGTGCCTGGAGTCGACAGGGGGTCGGACTAGCGGGAGGATCTGGGGCCAACGTCCTGACTTTC. This encodes CAWSRQGVGLAGGSGANVLTF.

This clone showed up just a few times. This chain links TRBV7-2 with TRBJ2-7, with D possibly matching TRBD1 (5 bases). The CDR3 is 14 amino acids. V was cut by 1 base and J by 3 bases, with 10 bases left in between. Germline lookup yields CDR1 SGHTA and CDR2 FQGNSA. The CDR3 DNA reads as TGTGCCAGCAGCTTAGACCCAGGGTTCTACGAGCAGTACTTC. Its translation is CASSLDPGFYEQYF.

The chain is built from TRBV7-6 and TRBJ2-1; the match to TRBD2 covers 8 bases. The CDR3 runs 19 residues. Germline V CDR1 and CDR2: SGHVS, FNYEAQ. V shed 1 base, J shed 10 bases, and the junction held 21 bases outside the gene matches. The CDR3 protein is CASSLDVSGWGLDEGEQFF. In DNA, the CDR3 is TGTGCCAGCAGCTTAGACGTATCCGGATGGGGACTAGATGAAGGGGAGCAGTTCTTC.

The V and J genes are TRBV7-9 and TRBJ2-5; D remains ambiguous. From germline, CDR1 is SEHNR and CDR2 FQNEAQ (reference sequence). This CDR3 spans 11 amino acids. The V end lost 4 bases, the J end lost 2 bases, and 2 bases lay between the germline ends. The CDR3 loop reads CASSSQETQYF. DNA of the CDR3: TGTGCCAGCAGCTCACAAGAGACCCAGTACTTC.

The chain carries TRBV7-8 and TRBJ1-2; D call uncertain. CDR1 is SGHVS and CDR2 is FQNEAQ in the germline V gene. The CDR3 is 12 amino acids. V was pared by 2 bases and J by 8 bases, with 9 bases between. DNA of the CDR3: TGTGCCAGCAGCTTAATGTCAGAAGGCTACACCTTC. Protein: CASSLMSEGYTF.

The chain combines TRBV2 with TRBJ2-2; 9 bases are a match to TRBD2. The junction had 9 bases not matched to a gene; V was cut back by 7 bases and J by 3 bases. Germline values: CDR1 SNHLY, CDR2 FYNNEI. This CDR3 has 16 amino acids. In DNA, the CDR3 is TGTGCCAGCACTCCACTGGGCGGGAGGGACACCGGGGAGCTGTTTTTT. Its translation is CASTPLGGRDTGELFF.

The chain links TRBV28 to TRBJ2-7, with TRBD2 as a possible D gene (6 bases). The germline gives CDR1 MDHEN, CDR2 SYDVKM. This CDR3 region has 13 residues. Trimming took off 6 bases at V and 6 bases at J, with 15 bases between the two ends. DNA for the CDR3: TGTGCCAGCAGCTTGGCCGGGGGTGTCGAGCAGTACTTC. It yields the protein CASSLAGGVEQYF. The full variable domain, rest sourced from reference TRBV28 and TRBJ2-7, is DVKVTQSSRYLVKRTGEKVFLECVQDMDHENMFWYRQDPGLGLRLIYFSYDVKMKEKGDIPEGYSVSREKKERFSLILESASTNQTSMYLCASSLAGGVEQYFGPGTRLTVT.

The rearrangement joins TRBV7-9 to TRBJ2-7; 7 nucleotides line up with TRBD2. Germline CDR1 and CDR2: SEHNR and FQNEAQ (reference sequence). J lost 3 bases, V lost 5 bases, and 10 bases had no gene match. CDR3 size: 15 residues. DNA of the CDR3: TGTGCCAGCAGCCTAAGGGCCGCGGGGGACTACGAGCAGTACTTC. This encodes CASSLRAAGDYEQYF.

The chain links TRBV7-2 to TRBJ1-1; D ambiguous. The CDR3 length is 16 residues. Germline V lookup: CDR1 SGHTA, CDR2 FQGNSA. V lost 0 bases and J lost 9, with 20 bases in between. This CDR3 is CASSLAQSGVADQAFF. CDR3 nucleotide sequence: TGTGCCAGCAGCTTAGCGCAGTCAGGTGTTGCTGACCAAGCTTTCTTT.

The gene calls are TRBV11-2 and TRBJ1-2, with 7 bases aligning to TRBD1. J was trimmed by 7 bases and V by 5 bases; bases with no gene match: 7. Germline CDR1 reads SGHAT; CDR2 reads FQNNGV. The CDR3 loop spans 13 amino acids. The CDR3 bases are TGTGCCAGCAGCCCCGACAGGGTACCTGGCTACACCTTC. Protein: CASSPDRVPGYTF.

This clone appeared a few times. The chain couples TRBV7-2 to TRBJ1-4; D gene uncertain. Germline CDR1 reads SGHTA; CDR2 reads FQGNSA. The CDR3 covers 14 residues. V lost 2 bases, J lost 4 bases, and 8 bases lay in between. The CDR3 protein is CASSLIGSNEKLFF. The CDR3 bases are TGTGCCAGCAGCTTAATAGGGAGTAATGAAAAACTGTTTTTT.

The count of this clone is one. This chain links TRBV11-2 with TRBJ1-3; no clear D. The CDR3 covers 15 residues. Germline V lookup: CDR1 SGHAT, CDR2 FQNNGV. The germline V and J ends were trimmed by 2 bases and 4 bases, with 12 bases remaining between them. The DNA of the CDR3 is TGTGCCAGCAGCTTATCCTGGGCTTTAGGAAACACCATATATTTT. Its translation: CASSLSWALGNTIYF.

The CDR3 is CASSRGETQYF. Here the CDR3 DNA reads TGTGCCAGCAGCCGCGGGGAGACCCAGTACTTC. The chain employs TRBV5-6 and TRBJ2-5, with D tentatively TRBD2 (5 bases). Germline loops: CDR1 SGHDT, CDR2 YYEEEE. The CDR3 runs 11 residues. Trimming removed 4 bases at V and 5 bases at J, with 6 bases between.

This sequence joins TRBV5-1 and TRBJ2-7; 8 positions match TRBD1. CDR1 SGHRS and CDR2 YFSETQ come from the germline V gene. With 5 bases clipped from V and 0 bases from J, the junction kept 10 bases outside the gene matches. The CDR3 is 16 amino acids. For the CDR3, the DNA is TGCGCCAGCAGATTTGGGGGGACAGGACTCTCCTACGAGCAGTACTTC. Translating it yields CASRFGGTGLSYEQYF.

Remarks on this clone: Other nucleotide sequences from this sample produce the same CDR3. V gene TRBV6-1 combines with J gene TRBJ2-7; D uncertain. The germline V and J ends were trimmed by 7 bases and 3 bases, with 16 bases remaining between them. Germline V gene sequence: CDR1 MNHNS, CDR2 SASEGT. This CDR3 is built from 14 residues. CDR3 sequence: CASKNSPPRYEQYF. The CDR3 DNA reads TGTGCCAGCAAGAACTCCCCACCCCGCTACGAGCAGTACTTC.

The J gene is TRBJ1-4, the V gene TRBV15, with D tentatively TRBD1 (6 bases). The germline gives CDR1 LNHNV, CDR2 YYDKDF (reference sequence). Trimming shortened V by 0 bases and J by 8 bases, and 16 bases separated the two germline ends. The CDR3 is 16 residues long. In DNA form, the CDR3 reads TGTGCCACCAGCAGAGATGGGAGCCAGGGGTACGAAAAACTGTTTTTT. Its translation is CATSRDGSQGYEKLFF.

This clone has a handful of counts. V is TRBV6-6 and J is TRBJ1-6; tentatively, D is TRBD1 (5 bases). There are 14 residues in the CDR3. V shed 7 bases and J shed 6 bases, with 13 bases lying between them. Germline V CDR1 and CDR2: MNHNY, SVGAGI (reference sequence). The CDR3 sequence: CASTGVQGNSPLHF. Here the CDR3 DNA reads TGTGCCAGCACGGGGGTGCAGGGTAATTCACCCCTCCACTTT.